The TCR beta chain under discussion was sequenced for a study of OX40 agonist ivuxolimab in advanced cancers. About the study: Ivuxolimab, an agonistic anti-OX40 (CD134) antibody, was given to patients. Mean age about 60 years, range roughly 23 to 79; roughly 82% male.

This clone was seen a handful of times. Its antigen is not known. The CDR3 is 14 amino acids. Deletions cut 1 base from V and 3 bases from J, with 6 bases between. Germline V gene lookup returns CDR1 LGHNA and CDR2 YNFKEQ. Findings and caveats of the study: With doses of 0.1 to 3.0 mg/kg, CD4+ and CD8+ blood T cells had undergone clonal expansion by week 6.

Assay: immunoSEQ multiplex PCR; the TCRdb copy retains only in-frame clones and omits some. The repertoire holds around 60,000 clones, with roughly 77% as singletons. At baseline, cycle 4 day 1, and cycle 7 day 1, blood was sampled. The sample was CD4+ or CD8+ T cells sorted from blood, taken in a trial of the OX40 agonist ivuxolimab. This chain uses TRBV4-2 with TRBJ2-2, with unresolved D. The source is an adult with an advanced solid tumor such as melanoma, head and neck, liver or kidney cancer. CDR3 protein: CASSQGRDTGELFF. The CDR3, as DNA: TGTGCCAGCAGCCAAGGAAGAGACACCGGGGAGCTGTTTTTT.